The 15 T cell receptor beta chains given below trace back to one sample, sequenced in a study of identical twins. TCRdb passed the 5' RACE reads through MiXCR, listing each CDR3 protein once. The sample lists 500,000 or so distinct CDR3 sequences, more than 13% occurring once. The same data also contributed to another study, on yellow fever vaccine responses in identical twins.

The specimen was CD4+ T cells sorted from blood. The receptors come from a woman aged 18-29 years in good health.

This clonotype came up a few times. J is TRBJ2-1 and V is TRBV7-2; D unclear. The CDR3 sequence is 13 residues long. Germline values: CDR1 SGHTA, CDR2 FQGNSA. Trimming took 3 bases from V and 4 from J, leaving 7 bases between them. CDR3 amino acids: CASSFQLYNEQFF. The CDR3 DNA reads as TGTGCCAGCAGCTTCCAGCTATACAATGAGCAGTTCTTC.

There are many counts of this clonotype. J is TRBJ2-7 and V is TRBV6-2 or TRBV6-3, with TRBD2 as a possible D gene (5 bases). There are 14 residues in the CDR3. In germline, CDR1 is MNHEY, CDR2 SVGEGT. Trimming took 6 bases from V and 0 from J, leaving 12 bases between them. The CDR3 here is CASSRSRGSYEQYF. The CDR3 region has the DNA TGTGCCAGCAGCCGTAGTCGGGGCTCCTACGAGCAGTACTTC.

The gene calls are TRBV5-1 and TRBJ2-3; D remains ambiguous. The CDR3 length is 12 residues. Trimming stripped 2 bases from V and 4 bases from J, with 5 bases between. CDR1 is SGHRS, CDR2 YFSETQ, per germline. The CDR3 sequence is CASSFKADTQYF. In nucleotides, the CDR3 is TGCGCCAGCAGCTTCAAGGCAGATACGCAGTATTTT.

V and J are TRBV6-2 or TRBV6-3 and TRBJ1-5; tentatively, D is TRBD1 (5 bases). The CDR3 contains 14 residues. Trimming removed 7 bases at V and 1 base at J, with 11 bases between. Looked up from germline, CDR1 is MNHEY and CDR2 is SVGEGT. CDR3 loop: CASISGGSNQPQHF. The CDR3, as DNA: TGTGCCAGCATTTCGGGGGGGAGCAATCAGCCCCAGCATTTT.

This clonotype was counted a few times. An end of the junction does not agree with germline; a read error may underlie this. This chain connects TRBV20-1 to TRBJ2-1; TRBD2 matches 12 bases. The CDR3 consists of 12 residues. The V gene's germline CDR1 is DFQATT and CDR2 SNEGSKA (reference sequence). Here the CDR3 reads CSGSTSGGLPVF. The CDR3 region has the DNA TGCAGTGGCAGTACTAGCGGGGGGCTCCCAGTCTTC.

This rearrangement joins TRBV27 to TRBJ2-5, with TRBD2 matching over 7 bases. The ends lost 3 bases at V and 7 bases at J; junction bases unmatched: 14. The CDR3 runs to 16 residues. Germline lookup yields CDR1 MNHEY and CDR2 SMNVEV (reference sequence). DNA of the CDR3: TGTGCCAGCAGTTTCCGCGGACTAGGAGGTGTGGGGACCCAGTACTTC. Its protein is CASSFRGLGGVGTQYF.

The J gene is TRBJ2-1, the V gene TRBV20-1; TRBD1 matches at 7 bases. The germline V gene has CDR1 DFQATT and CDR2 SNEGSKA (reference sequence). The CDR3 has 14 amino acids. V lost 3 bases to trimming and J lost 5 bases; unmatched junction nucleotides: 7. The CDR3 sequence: CSARWTGFNNEQFF. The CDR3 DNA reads TGCAGTGCTAGGTGGACAGGTTTCAACAATGAGCAGTTCTTC.

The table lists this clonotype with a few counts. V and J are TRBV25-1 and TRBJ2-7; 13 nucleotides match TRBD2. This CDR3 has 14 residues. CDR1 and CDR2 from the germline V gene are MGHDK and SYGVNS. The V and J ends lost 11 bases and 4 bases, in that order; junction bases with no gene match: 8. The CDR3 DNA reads TGTGCCCCACTCCCACTAGCGGGAGGGTACGAGCAGTACTTC. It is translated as CAPLPLAGGYEQYF.

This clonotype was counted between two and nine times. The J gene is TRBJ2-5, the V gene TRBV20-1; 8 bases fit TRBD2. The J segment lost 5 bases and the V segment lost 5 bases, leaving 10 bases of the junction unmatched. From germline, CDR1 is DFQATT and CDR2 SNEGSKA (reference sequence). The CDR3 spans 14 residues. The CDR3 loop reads CSAARLARSETQYF. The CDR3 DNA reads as TGCAGTGCTGCCCGACTAGCGCGGTCGGAGACCCAGTACTTC.

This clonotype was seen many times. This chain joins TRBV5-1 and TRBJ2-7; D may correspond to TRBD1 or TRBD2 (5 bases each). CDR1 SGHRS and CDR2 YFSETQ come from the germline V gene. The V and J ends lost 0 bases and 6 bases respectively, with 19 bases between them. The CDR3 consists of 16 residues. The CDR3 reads CASSLAGRGTPREQYF. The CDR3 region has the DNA TGCGCCAGCAGCTTGGCGGGAAGGGGCACCCCCCGCGAGCAGTACTTC. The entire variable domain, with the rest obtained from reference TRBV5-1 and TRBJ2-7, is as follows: KAGVTQTPRYLIKTRGQQVTLSCSPISGHRSVSWYQQTPGQGLQFLFEYFSETQRNKGNFPGRFSGRQFSNSRSEMNVSTLELGDSALYLCASSLAGRGTPREQYFGPGTRLTVT.

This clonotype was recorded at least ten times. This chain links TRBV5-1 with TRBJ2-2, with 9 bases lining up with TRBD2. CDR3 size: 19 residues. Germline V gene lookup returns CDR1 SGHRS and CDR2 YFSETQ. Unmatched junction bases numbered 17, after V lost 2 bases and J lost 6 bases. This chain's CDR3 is CASSFSMTRVAGEAGELFF. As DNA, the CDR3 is TGCGCCAGCAGCTTTTCCATGACCAGGGTAGCGGGAGAGGCCGGGGAGCTGTTTTTT.

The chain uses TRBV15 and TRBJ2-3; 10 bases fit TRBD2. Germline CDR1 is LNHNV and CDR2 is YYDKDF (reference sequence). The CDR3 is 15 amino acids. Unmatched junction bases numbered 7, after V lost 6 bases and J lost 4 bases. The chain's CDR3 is CATSQRGGRADTQYF. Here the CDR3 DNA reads TGTGCCACCAGTCAGCGGGGGGGCCGCGCAGATACGCAGTATTTT.

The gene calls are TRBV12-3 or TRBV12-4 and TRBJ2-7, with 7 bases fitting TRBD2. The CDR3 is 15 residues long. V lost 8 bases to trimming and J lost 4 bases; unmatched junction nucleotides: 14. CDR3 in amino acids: CASSYGASGGYEQYF. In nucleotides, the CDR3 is TGTGCCAGCTCTTATGGGGCCTCCGGGGGGTACGAGCAGTACTTC.

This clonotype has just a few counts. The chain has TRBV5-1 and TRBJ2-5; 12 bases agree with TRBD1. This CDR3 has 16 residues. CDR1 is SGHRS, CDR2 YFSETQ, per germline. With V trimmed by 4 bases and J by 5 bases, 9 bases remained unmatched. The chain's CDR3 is CASSQGQGAVLETQYF. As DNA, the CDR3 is TGCGCCAGCAGCCAGGGACAGGGGGCCGTCCTGGAGACCCAGTACTTC.

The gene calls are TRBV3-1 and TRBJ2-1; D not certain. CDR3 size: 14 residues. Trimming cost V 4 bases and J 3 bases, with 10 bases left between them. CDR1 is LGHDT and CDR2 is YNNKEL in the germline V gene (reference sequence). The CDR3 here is CASSPSWDYNEQFF. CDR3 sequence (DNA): TGTGCCAGCAGCCCCTCCTGGGACTACAATGAGCAGTTCTTC.